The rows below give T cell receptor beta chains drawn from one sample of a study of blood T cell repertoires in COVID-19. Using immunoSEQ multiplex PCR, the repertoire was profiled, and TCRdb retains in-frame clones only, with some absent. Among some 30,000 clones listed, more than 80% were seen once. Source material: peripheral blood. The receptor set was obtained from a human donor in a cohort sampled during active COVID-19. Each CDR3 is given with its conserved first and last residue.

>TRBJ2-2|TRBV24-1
CAPPGQVDTGELFF
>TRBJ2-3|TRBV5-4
CASSLTGSTDTQYF
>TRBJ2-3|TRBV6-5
CASTQEPGGTQYF
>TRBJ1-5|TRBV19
CASSLGGNNQLQHF
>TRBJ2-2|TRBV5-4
CASSLGGDTGELFF
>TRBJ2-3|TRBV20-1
CSASHPSTSTDTQYF
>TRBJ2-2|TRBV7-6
CASRSSGDTGELFF
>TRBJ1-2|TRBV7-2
CASSPGQGEGYTF
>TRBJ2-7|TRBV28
CASRISGGAYEQYF
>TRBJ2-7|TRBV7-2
CASSFIAGGQNEQYF
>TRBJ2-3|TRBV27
CASSLFAEYTDTQYF
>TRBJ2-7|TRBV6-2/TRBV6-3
CASSPPQGTYEQYF
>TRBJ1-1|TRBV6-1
CASSEGGGWVNTEAFF
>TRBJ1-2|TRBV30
CAWIAGVYGYTF
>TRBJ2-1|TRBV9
CASSVGRGSYNEQFF
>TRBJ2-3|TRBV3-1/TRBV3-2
CASSPRGGGENPTDTQYF
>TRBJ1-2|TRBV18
CASSPLAGNYGYTF
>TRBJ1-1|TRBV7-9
CASSFRDSEAFF
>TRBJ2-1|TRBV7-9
CASSLGGTSGIYNEQFF
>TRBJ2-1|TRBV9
CASSVTTSSYNEQFF
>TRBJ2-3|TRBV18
CASSPQRSADTQYF
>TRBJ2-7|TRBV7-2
CASSLATSGGTYEQYF
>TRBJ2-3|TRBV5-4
CASSLFGTGLSTDTQYF
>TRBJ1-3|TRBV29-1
CSVEQTGNTIYF
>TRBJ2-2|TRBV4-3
CASSQGRTNGELFF